Included here is one T cell receptor beta chain sequence, with context. What it binds is unknown. The sample belongs to a study of OX40 agonist ivuxolimab in advanced cancers. Turning to the study itself: People in dose escalation had one of these cancers: hepatocellular carcinoma, melanoma, renal cell or head and neck cancer. The study's findings and limits: Low normalized T-cell clonal expansion was also seen in some nonresponders. Dose levels from 0.1 to 3.0 mg/kg saw CD4+ and CD8+ blood T cells expand clonally by week 6.

The data were produced by immunoSEQ multiplex PCR, yet TCRdb's version contains in-frame clones alone and is incomplete. The profile shows more than 80,000 clones, around 84% of them singletons. The ends lost 4 bases at V and 6 bases at J; junction bases unmatched: 7. This CDR3 region has 14 residues. The germline CDR1 and CDR2 sequences are SGHNT and YYREEE (reference sequence). The chain uses TRBV5-4 and TRBJ2-5, with 9 bases aligning to TRBD2. The clonotype comes from an adult with an advanced solid tumor such as melanoma, head and neck, liver or kidney cancer. The input for sequencing was CD4+ or CD8+ T cells sorted from blood, taken in a trial of the OX40 agonist ivuxolimab. CDR3 residues: CASSPYGLAQTQYF. The CDR3 region has the DNA TGTGCCAGCAGCCCCTATGGACTAGCGCAGACCCAGTACTTC.